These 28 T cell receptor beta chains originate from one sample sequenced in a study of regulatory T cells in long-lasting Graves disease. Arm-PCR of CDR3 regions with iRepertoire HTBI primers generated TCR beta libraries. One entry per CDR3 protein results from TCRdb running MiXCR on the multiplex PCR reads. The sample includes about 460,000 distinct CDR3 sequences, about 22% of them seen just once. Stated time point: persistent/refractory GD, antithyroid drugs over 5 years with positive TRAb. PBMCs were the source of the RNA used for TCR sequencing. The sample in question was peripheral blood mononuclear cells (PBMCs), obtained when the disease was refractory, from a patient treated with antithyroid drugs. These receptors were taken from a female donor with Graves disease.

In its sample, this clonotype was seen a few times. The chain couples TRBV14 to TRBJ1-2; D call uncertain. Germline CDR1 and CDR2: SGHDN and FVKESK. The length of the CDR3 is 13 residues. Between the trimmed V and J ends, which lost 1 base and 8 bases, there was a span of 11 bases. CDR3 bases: TGTGCCAGCAGCCAAGGTCTGCATGGGGGCTACACCTTC. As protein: CASSQGLHGGYTF.

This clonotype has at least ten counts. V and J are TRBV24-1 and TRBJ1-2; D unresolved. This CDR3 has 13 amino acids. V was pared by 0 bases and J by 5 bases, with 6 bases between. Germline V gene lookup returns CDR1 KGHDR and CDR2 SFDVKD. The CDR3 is CATSDLPEYGYTF. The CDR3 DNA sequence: TGTGCCACCAGTGATTTGCCAGAATATGGCTACACCTTC.

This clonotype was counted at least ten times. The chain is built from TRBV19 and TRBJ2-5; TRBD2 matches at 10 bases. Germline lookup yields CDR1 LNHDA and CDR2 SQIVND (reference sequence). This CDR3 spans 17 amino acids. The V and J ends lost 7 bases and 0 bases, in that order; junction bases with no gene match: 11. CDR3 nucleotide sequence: TGTGCCAGTACCCCGAGAGGACTAGCGGAGTACCAAGAGACCCAGTACTTC. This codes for CASTPRGLAEYQETQYF.

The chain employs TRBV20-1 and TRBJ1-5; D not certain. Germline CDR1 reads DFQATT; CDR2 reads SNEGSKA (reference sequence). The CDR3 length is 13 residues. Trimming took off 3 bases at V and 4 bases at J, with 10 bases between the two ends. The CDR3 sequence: CSARSPPNQPQHF. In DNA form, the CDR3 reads TGCAGTGCTAGGAGCCCACCAAATCAGCCCCAGCATTTT.

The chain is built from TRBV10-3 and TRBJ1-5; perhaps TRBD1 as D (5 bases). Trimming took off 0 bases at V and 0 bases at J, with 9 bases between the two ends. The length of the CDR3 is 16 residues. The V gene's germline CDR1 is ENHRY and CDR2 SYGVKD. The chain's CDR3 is CAISESGRVSNQPQHF. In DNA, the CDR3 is TGTGCCATCAGTGAGTCGGGCAGGGTTAGCAATCAGCCCCAGCATTTT.

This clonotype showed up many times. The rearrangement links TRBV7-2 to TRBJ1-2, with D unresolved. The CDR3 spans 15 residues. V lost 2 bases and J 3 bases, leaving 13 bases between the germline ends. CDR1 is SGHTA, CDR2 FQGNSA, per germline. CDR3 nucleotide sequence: TGTGCCAGCAGCTTATCAGGCCAGCGTTACTATGGCTACACCTTC. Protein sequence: CASSLSGQRYYGYTF.

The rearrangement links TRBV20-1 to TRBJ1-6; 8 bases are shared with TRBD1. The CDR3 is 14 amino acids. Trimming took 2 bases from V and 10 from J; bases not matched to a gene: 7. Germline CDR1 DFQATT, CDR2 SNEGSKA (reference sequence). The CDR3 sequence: CSARRQGLGSPLHF. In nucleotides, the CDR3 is TGCAGTGCTAGAAGACAGGGGTTAGGGTCACCCCTCCACTTT.

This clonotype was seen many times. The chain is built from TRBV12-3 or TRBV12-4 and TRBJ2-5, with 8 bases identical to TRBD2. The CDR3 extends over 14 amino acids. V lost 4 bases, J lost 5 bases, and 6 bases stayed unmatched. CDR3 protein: CASSSGTRGETQYF. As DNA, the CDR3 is TGTGCCAGCAGTTCCGGGACTAGGGGGGAGACCCAGTACTTC.

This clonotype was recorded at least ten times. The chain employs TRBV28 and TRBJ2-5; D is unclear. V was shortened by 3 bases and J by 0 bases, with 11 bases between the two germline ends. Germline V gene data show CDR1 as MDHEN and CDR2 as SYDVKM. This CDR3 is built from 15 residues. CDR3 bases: TGTGCCAGCAGTTTGGCAGCGTCGTACCAAGAGACCCAGTACTTC. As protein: CASSLAASYQETQYF.

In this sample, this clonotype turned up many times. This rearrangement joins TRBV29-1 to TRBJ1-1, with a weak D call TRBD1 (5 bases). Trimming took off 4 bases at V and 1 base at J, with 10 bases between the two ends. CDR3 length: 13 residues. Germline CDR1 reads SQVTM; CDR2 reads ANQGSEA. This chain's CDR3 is CSVVAGQNTEAFF. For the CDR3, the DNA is TGCAGCGTTGTGGCAGGGCAGAACACTGAAGCTTTCTTT. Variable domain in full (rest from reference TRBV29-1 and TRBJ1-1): SAVISQKPSRDICQRGTSLTIQCQVDSQVTMMFWYRQQPGQSLTLIATANQGSEATYESGFVIDKFPISRPNLTFSTLTVSNMSPEDSSIYLCSVVAGQNTEAFFGQGTRLTVV.

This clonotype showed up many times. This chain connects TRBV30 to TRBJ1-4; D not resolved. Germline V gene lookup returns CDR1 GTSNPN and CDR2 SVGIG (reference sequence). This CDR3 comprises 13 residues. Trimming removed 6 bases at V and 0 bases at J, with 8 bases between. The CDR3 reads CACCLATNEKLFF. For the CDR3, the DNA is TGTGCCTGTTGCCTCGCAACTAATGAAAAACTGTTTTTT. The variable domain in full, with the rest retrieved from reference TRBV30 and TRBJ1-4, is SQTIHQWPATLVQPVGSPLSLECTVEGTSNPNLYWYRQAAGRGLQLLFYSVGIGQISSEVPQNLSASRPQDRQFILSSKKLLLSDSGFYLCACCLATNEKLFFGSGTQLSVL.

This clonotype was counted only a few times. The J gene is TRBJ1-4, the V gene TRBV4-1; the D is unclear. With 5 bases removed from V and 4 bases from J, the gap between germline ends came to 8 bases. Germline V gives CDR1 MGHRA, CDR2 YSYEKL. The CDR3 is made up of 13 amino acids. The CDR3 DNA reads TGCGCCAGCAGCTCCCGGTATAATGAAAAACTGTTTTTT. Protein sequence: CASSSRYNEKLFF.

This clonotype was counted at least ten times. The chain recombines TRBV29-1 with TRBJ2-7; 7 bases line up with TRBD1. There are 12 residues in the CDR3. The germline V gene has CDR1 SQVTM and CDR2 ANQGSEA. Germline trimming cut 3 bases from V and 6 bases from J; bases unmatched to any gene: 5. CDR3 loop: CSVDSTGLEQYF. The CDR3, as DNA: TGCAGCGTTGATTCGACAGGGCTCGAGCAGTACTTC.

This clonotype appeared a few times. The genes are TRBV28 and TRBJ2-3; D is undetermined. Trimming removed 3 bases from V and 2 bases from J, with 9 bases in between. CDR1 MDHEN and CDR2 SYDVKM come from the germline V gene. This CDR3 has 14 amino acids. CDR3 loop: CASSFPPSTDTQYF. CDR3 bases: TGTGCCAGCAGTTTCCCGCCCTCCACAGATACGCAGTATTTT. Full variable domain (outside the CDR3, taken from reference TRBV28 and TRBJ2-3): DVKVTQSSRYLVKRTGEKVFLECVQDMDHENMFWYRQDPGLGLRLIYFSYDVKMKEKGDIPEGYSVSREKKERFSLILESASTNQTSMYLCASSFPPSTDTQYFGPGTRLTVL.

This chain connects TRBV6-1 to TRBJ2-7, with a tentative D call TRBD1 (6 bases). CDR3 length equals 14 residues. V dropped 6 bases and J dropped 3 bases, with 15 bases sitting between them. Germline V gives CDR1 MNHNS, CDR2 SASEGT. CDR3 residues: CASRPSGHNYEQYF. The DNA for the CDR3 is TGTGCCAGCAGGCCATCGGGACACAACTACGAGCAGTACTTC.

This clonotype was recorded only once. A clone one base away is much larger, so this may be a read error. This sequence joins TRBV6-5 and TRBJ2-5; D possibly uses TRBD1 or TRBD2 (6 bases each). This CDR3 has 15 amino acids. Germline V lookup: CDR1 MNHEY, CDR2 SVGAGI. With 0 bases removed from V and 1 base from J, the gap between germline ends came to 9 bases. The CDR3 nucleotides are TGTGCCAGCAGTTACTCGAGGGGGGCCCAAGAGACCCAGTACTTC. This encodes CASSYSRGAQETQYF.

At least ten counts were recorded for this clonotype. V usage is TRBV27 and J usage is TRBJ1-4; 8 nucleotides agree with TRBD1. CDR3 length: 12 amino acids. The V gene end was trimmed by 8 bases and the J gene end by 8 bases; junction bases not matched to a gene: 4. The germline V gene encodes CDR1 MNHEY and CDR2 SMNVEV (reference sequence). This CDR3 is CASRTGREKLFF. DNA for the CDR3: TGTGCCAGCCGGACAGGGAGGGAAAAACTGTTTTTT.

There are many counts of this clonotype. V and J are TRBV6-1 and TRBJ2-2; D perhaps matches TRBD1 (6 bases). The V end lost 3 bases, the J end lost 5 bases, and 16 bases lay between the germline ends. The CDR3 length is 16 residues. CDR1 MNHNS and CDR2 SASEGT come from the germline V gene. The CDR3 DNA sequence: TGTGCCAGCAGTGATCCCGTGGGGGCACGGACCGGGGAGCTGTTTTTT. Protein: CASSDPVGARTGELFF.

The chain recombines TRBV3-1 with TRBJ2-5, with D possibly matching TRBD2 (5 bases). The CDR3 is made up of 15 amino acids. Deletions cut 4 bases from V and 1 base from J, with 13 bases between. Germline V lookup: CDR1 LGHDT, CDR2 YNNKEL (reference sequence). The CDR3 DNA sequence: TGTGCCAGCAGCCCAGAACCGGACTCCCAAGAGACCCAGTACTTC. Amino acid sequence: CASSPEPDSQETQYF.

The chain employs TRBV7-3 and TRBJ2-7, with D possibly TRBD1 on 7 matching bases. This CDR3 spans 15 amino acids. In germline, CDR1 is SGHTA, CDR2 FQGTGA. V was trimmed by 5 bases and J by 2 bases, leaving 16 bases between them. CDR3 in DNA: TGTGCCAGCAGCCCCCCAGGGGGGACGGCCTACGAGCAGTACTTC. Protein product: CASSPPGGTAYEQYF. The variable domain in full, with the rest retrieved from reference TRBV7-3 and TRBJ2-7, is GAGVSQTPSNKVTEKGKYVELRCDPISGHTALYWYRQSLGQGPEFLIYFQGTGAADDSGLPNDRFFAVRPEGSVSTLKIQRTERGDSAVYLCASSPPGGTAYEQYFGPGTRLTVT.

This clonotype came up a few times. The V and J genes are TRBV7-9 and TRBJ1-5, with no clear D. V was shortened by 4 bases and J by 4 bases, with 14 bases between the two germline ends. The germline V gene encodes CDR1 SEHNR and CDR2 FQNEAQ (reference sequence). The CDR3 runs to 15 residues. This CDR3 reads CASSSAGFRNQPQHF. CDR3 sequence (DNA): TGTGCCAGCAGCTCGGCAGGTTTTAGAAATCAGCCCCAGCATTTT.

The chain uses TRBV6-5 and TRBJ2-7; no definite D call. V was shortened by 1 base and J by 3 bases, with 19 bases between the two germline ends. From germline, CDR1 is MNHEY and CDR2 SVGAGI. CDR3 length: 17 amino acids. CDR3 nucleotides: TGTGCCAGCAGTTACTTTGGCCGGTGGAACCTCCGCTACGAGCAGTACTTC. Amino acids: CASSYFGRWNLRYEQYF.

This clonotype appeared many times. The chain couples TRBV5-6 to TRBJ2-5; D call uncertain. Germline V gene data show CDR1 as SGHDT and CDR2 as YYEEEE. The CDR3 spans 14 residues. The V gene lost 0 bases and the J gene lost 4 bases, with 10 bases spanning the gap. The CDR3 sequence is CASSLGGQGETQYF. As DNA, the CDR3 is TGTGCCAGCAGCTTGGGAGGCCAAGGAGAGACCCAGTACTTC.

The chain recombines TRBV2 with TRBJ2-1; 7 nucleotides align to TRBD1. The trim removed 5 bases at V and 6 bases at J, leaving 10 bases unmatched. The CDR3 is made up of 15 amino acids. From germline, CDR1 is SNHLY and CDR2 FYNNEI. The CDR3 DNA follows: TGTGCCAGCAGTCTAAGGGGACAGAACCTCAATGAGCAGTTCTTC. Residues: CASSLRGQNLNEQFF.

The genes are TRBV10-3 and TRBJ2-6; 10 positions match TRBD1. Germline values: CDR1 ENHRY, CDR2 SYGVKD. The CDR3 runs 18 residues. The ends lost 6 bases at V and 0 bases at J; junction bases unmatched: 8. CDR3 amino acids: CAISSGTGATSGANVLTF. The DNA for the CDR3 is TGTGCCATCAGCTCCGGGACAGGGGCTACCTCTGGGGCCAACGTCCTGACTTTC.

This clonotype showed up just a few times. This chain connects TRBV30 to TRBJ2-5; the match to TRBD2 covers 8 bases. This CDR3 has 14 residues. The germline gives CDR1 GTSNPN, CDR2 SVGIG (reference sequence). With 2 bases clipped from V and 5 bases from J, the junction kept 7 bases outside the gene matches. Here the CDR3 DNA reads TGTGCCTGGAGTATAGGTAGCGGGATGGAGACCCAGTACTTC. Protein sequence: CAWSIGSGMETQYF.

The CDR3 nucleotides are TGCAGCGTTGCCGGACTAACGGACAGTCGCGAGCAGTACTTC. Amino acid sequence: CSVAGLTDSREQYF. This chain links TRBV29-1 with TRBJ2-7; perhaps D is TRBD1 or TRBD2 (6 bases each). There are 14 residues in the CDR3. Germline V gene lookup returns CDR1 SQVTM and CDR2 ANQGSEA. V lost 4 bases to trimming and J lost 6 bases, with 19 bases between them.

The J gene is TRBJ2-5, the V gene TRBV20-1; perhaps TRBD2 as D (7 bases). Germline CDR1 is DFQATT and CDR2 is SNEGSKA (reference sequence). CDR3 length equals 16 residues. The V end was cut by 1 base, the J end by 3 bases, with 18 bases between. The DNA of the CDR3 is TGCAGTGCTAGAGGCCAAGGAAAGGGGGGGAAAGAGACCCAGTACTTC. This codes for CSARGQGKGGKETQYF.